This TCR beta chain was recorded in a study of cytotoxic CD8 clonotypes in ibrutinib-treated CLL. Across the study: Across the patients, 11 were relapsed/refractory, about 15 treatment-naive and 17 to 18 IGHV unmutated.

The CDR3 covers 18 residues. Trimming cost V 6 bases and J 4 bases; bases outside gene matches: 14. Germline V gives CDR1 SGHVS, CDR2 FNYEAQ. Generated by immunoSEQ multiplex PCR, the TCRdb table keeps only in-frame clones and is missing some. In the table there are approximately 320,000 clones, around 66% of which are singletons. Sample: PBMCs, taken after 36 months of ibrutinib treatment. The chain uses TRBV7-6 and TRBJ2-2; the match to TRBD2 covers 10 bases. The receptor comes from a human donor with chronic lymphocytic leukemia. The CDR3 sequence is CASRHTSASGGLTGELFF. As DNA, the CDR3 is TGTGCCAGCAGACACACGTCGGCTAGCGGGGGACTCACCGGGGAGCTGTTTTTT.